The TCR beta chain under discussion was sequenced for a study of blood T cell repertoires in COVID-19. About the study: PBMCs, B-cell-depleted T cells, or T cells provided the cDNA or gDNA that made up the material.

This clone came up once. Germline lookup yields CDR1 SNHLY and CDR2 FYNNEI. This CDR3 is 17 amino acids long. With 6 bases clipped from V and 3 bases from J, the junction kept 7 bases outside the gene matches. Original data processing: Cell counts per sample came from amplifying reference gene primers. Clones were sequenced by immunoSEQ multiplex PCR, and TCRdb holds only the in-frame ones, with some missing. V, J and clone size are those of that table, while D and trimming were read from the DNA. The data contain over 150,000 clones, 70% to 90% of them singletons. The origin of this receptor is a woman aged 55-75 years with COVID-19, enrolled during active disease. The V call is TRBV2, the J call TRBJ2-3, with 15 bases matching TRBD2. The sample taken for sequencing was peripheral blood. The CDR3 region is CASRPGLAGGGTDTQYF. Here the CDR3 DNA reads TGTGCCAGCAGACCGGGACTAGCGGGAGGCGGAACAGATACGCAGTATTTT.